The clone carrying this T cell receptor beta chain is called medium-sized (0.01 to 0.1%) based on its frequency. What it binds is not known. Multiplex touch-down PCR amplified TRB using TRB-A and TRB-B pools in one tube. Each CDR3 protein gets one entry in TCRdb, which reprocessed the multiplex PCR reads and gives no DNA. The table lists some 3,000 distinct CDR3 sequences. TRB was amplified from about 270 ng of peripheral blood genomic DNA per sample. The data stem from a study of T cell clusters in autoimmune cytopenias. Study at large: A median of roughly 53,000 TRB reads per sample yielded a median around 2,000 distinct clonotypes.

The CDR3 consists of 14 residues. Study results and caveats: Primary autoimmune cytopenia patients seemingly lacked the physiological T cell clusters found in healthy donors. Compared with active autoimmune hepatitis patients, healthy donors showed about 3-fold more exclusive TRB clusters.

Sequencing input: peripheral blood. This rearrangement joins TRBV12-3 or TRBV12-4 to TRBJ2-2; TCRdb calls TRBD1, which cannot be checked without DNA. The TCR comes from a human donor with an autoimmune cytopenia or autoimmune hepatitis (not recorded which). This CDR3 reads CASSLAGAIGELFF.